The 15 T cell receptor beta chains below were found in one sample sequenced in a study of cytomegalovirus exposure and HLA in healthy donors (dated by TCRdb to 2016 to 2017). Libraries came from the immunoSEQ multiplex PCR assay. For the multiplex PCR, a mixture combining 60 forward primers for TCR Vbeta segments and 13 reverse primers for TCR Jbeta segments was used. This is the immuneACCESS table as TCRdb keeps it, with only in-frame sequences that have V and J called. A part of the clones is gone; compared with another copy, unresolved V genes explain less than half, and the rest is unexplained. This sample is represented by under 95,000 clones; approximately 7.6% of them were singletons. About 2.3% of the sample is taken by the ten largest. Sequencing input: PBMCs. The receptors come from a man between 50 and 59 years old in good health and CMV-seronegative.

This clone was detected a few times. The rearrangement links TRBV28 to TRBJ2-7; 9 nucleotides line up with TRBD2. V lost 6 bases and J lost 2; bases outside the gene matches: 2. The CDR3 extends over 13 amino acids. Germline V gives CDR1 MDHEN, CDR2 SYDVKM. CDR3 sequence reads: CASRTSGAYEQYF. Here the CDR3 DNA reads TGTGCCAGCAGGACTAGCGGCGCCTACGAGCAGTACTTC.

The chain couples TRBV29-1 to TRBJ2-1; D perhaps matches TRBD2 (6 bases). Trimming took off 3 bases at V and 13 bases at J, with 22 bases between the two ends. Germline CDR1 is SQVTM and CDR2 is ANQGSEA. This CDR3 region has 14 residues. The CDR3 sequence is CSVDVSGSGRDQFF. The CDR3 nucleotides are TGCAGCGTTGACGTTTCGGGATCGGGGCGGGACCAGTTCTTC.

This clone has more than one count but fewer than ten. The gene calls are TRBV5-4 and TRBJ1-5; D is uncertain. Germline CDR1 and CDR2: SGHNT and YYREEE (reference sequence). Trimming cost V 0 bases and J 0 bases, with 7 bases left between them. The CDR3 consists of 15 residues. The CDR3 DNA reads TGTGCCAGCAGCTTGGGAGGAGATAGCAATCAGCCCCAGCATTTT. This translates into CASSLGGDSNQPQHF.

The table lists this clone with a few counts. The chain carries TRBV6-4 and TRBJ1-1, with TRBD1 identical over 7 bases. This CDR3 contains 15 residues. The trim removed 5 bases at V and 0 bases at J, leaving 6 bases unmatched. CDR1 is MRHNA, CDR2 SNTAGT, per germline. In DNA, the CDR3 is TGTGCCAGCAGTCCGTCGACAGGGATGAACACTGAAGCTTTCTTT. Amino acid sequence: CASSPSTGMNTEAFF.

This clone was detected only a few times. V and J are TRBV11-2 and TRBJ1-5, with 8 bases matching TRBD1. With V trimmed by 6 bases and J by 3 bases, 4 bases remained unmatched. The germline V gene has CDR1 SGHAT and CDR2 FQNNGV. This CDR3 spans 14 amino acids. CDR3 in DNA: TGTGCCAGCAGACAACAGGGGGACAATCAGCCCCAGCATTTT. Amino acids: CASRQQGDNQPQHF.

This clone was seen a handful of times. The chain links TRBV7-9 to TRBJ2-7; a possible D gene is TRBD2 (7 bases). V dropped 5 bases and J dropped 2 bases, with 16 bases sitting between them. CDR1 SEHNR and CDR2 FQNEAQ come from the germline V gene (reference sequence). The length of the CDR3 is 15 residues. The CDR3 DNA reads as TGTGCCAGCAGCCCCACGGGGGGCGGAACCTACGAGCAGTACTTC. Its translation: CASSPTGGGTYEQYF.

The chain couples TRBV2 to TRBJ1-3; TRBD1 matches at 9 bases. CDR3 length equals 17 residues. Germline lookup yields CDR1 SNHLY and CDR2 FYNNEI. J lost 0 bases, V lost 2 bases, and 5 bases had no gene match. CDR3 sequence reads: CASSERDRVLSGNTIYF. CDR3 DNA sequence: TGTGCCAGCAGTGAACGGGACAGGGTTCTCTCTGGAAACACCATATATTTT.

In this sample, this clone turned up a few times. The chain uses TRBV9 and TRBJ1-6; D is perhaps TRBD1 (5 bases). Germline V gene data show CDR1 as SGDLS and CDR2 as YYNGEE. The CDR3 sequence is 14 residues long. V lost 2 bases to trimming and J lost 6 bases, with 9 bases between them. The CDR3 sequence: CASSVGQGNSPLHF. In DNA, the CDR3 is TGTGCCAGCAGCGTGGGGCAGGGTAATTCACCCCTCCACTTT. Using reference TRBV9 and TRBJ1-6 for the parts outside the CDR3, the full variable domain is DSGVTQTPKHLITATGQRVTLRCSPRSGDLSVYWYQQSLDQGLQFLIQYYNGEERAKGNILERFSAQQFPDLHSELNLSSLELGDSALYFCASSVGQGNSPLHFGNGTRLTVT.

A few counts support this clone. V gene TRBV6-5 combines with J gene TRBJ2-7; D possibly corresponds to TRBD2 (6 bases). The germline gives CDR1 MNHEY, CDR2 SVGAGI. The CDR3 totals 12 residues. Trimming removed 5 bases from V and 7 bases from J, with 12 bases in between. The CDR3 region has the DNA TGTGCCAGCAGTGTATGGGGAGGAGAGCAGTACTTC. It is translated as CASSVWGGEQYF.

In the case of this clone: The identical CDR3 is also encoded by other nucleotide sequences in the sample. The rearrangement uses TRBV18 and TRBJ2-2; D is unresolved. This CDR3 comprises 16 residues. Trimming removed 2 bases at V and 4 bases at J, with 14 bases between. Germline lookup yields CDR1 KGHSH and CDR2 LQKENI. The CDR3 DNA reads as TGTGCCAGCTCACCATCGTTACAGACCCGCACCGGGGAGCTGTTTTTT. The encoded protein is CASSPSLQTRTGELFF.

The chain uses TRBV9 and TRBJ2-5; tentatively, D is TRBD1 (5 bases). Germline values: CDR1 SGDLS, CDR2 YYNGEE. V was cut by 0 bases and J by 5 bases, with 17 bases left in between. The CDR3 has 16 amino acids. DNA for the CDR3: TGTGCCAGCAGCGTAGGTATAACAGGTACTGGGGAGACCCAGTACTTC. Its translation: CASSVGITGTGETQYF.

The V and J genes are TRBV5-6 and TRBJ1-1; perhaps TRBD1 as D (6 bases). Looked up from germline, CDR1 is SGHDT and CDR2 is YYEEEE. Trimming left V 3 bases short and J 0 bases short, with 18 bases between. This CDR3 spans 17 amino acids. Written as DNA, the CDR3 is TGTGCCAGCAGCTCCCATGTAGGGGGAATCCTGAACACTGAAGCTTTCTTT. Protein: CASSSHVGGILNTEAFF.

This rearrangement joins TRBV5-1 to TRBJ2-1; TRBD2 matches at 9 bases. CDR1 and CDR2 (germline): SGHRS, YFSETQ. Unmatched junction bases numbered 9, after V lost 3 bases and J lost 8 bases. This CDR3 comprises 15 residues. CDR3 bases: TGCGCCAGCAGCTATAGCGGGGGAGCCCTCCATGAGCAGTTCTTC. As protein: CASSYSGGALHEQFF.

This chain uses TRBV19 with TRBJ2-7; D might be TRBD1 (5 bases). The germline V and J ends were trimmed by 6 bases and 0 bases, with 12 bases remaining between them. Germline CDR1 and CDR2: LNHDA and SQIVND (reference sequence). The CDR3 contains 14 residues. The CDR3 nucleotides are TGTGCCAGTAGGGAACAGGTCGCCTCCTACGAGCAGTACTTC. Residues: CASREQVASYEQYF.

This clone was seen more than once but under ten times. The CDR3 reads CASSLEGSTARETQYF. Here the CDR3 DNA reads TGTGCCAGCAGCTTAGAGGGCAGCACTGCCCGAGAGACCCAGTACTTC. The chain couples TRBV11-2 to TRBJ2-5; D gene unclear. Per the germline V gene, CDR1 is SGHAT and CDR2 is FQNNGV. The CDR3 is made up of 16 amino acids. The V gene lost 0 bases and the J gene lost 4 bases, with 15 bases spanning the gap.